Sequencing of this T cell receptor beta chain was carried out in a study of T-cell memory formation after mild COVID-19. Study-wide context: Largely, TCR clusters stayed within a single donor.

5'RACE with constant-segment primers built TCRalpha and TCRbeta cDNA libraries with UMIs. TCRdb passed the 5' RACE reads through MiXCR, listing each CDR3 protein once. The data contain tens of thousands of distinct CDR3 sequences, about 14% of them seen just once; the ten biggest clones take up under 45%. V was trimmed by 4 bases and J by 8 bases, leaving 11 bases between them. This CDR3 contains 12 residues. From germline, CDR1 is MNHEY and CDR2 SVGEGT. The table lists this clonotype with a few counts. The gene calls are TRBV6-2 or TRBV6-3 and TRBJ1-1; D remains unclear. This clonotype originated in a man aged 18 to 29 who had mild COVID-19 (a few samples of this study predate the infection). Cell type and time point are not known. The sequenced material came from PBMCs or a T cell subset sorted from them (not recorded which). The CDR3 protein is CASSSHLWEAFF. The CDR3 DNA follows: TGTGCCAGCAGTTCTCACCTTTGGGAAGCTTTCTTT.